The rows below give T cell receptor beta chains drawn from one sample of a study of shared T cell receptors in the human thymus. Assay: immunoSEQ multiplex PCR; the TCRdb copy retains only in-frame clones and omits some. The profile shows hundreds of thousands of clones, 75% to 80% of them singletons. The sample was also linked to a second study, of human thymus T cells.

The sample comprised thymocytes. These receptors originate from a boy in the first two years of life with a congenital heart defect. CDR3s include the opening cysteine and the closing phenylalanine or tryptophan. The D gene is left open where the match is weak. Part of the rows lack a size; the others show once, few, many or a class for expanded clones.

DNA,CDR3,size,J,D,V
TGCAGCGTTGTTAGCGGGACAGGGGGCTCCTACGAGCAGTACTTC,CSVVSGTGGSYEQYF,-,TRBJ2-7,TRBD1,TRBV29-1
TGTGCCAGCAGCTTGGGGGGCCCTCAAGAGACCCAGTACTTC,CASSLGGPQETQYF,few,TRBJ2-5,-,TRBV5-6
TGTGCCAGTAGGCAGGGGATCAATGAGCAGTTCTTC,CASRQGINEQFF,-,TRBJ2-1,-,TRBV27
TGCGCCAGCAGCCAAGATGCGGGTATCCGGGCGGGGCTAGAAGGAGACGAGCAGTACTTC,CASSQDAGIRAGLEGDEQYF,once,TRBJ2-7,-,TRBV4-3
TGTGCCAGCAGTTTGCCAGGGAAGGGTTGCGAGCAGTACTTC,CASSLPGKGCEQYF,-,TRBJ2-7,-,TRBV6-6
TGTGCCTGGAGTGTAGCGGACTATGAGCAGTTCTTC,CAWSVADYEQFF,-,TRBJ2-1,-,TRBV30
TGCGCCAGCAGCCCTAGCCGGGACAGGGGGCGAGAGCAGTACTTC,CASSPSRDRGREQYF,-,TRBJ2-7,TRBD1,TRBV4-1
TGTGCCAGCAGTGGAACAGCCGAGCAGTACTTC,CASSGTAEQYF,-,TRBJ2-7,-,TRBV7-2
TGTGCCAGCAGTTTATGGGGCGACAACGGCAATCAGCCCCAGCATTTT,CASSLWGDNGNQPQHF,-,TRBJ1-5,-,TRBV28
TGTGCCAGCACTTCGCAGGGGGGTGCATATGGCTACACCTTC,CASTSQGGAYGYTF,-,TRBJ1-2,TRBD1,TRBV5-5
TGTGCCAGTAGCCGCCCTCAGGGGGTAAAGCAGCCCCAGCATTTT,CASSRPQGVKQPQHF,once,TRBJ1-5,TRBD1,TRBV19
TGCAGCGTTGAAATCGGGAACACCGGGGAGCTGTTTTTT,CSVEIGNTGELFF,-,TRBJ2-2,-,TRBV29-1
TGTGCCAGCTCCTTCGCGGGAGCTGCCGGGGAGCTGTTTTTT,CASSFAGAAGELFF,-,TRBJ2-2,TRBD2,TRBV27
TGCGCCAGCAGCCAGTGGACTTACAGCCGGGAGGAGCAGTACTTC,CASSQWTYSREEQYF,-,TRBJ2-7,-,TRBV4-1
TGTGCCAGCAGTCCCTGGCACCCCTACGAGCAGTACTTC,CASSPWHPYEQYF,-,TRBJ2-7,-,TRBV27
TGTGCCAGCAGCTGGCCCCAGGGCCTCTCCTACGAGCAGTACTTC,CASSWPQGLSYEQYF,-,TRBJ2-7,-,TRBV5-4
TGTGCCAGCAGTGAAGACAGTAGCTACGAGCAGTACTTC,CASSEDSSYEQYF,-,TRBJ2-7,-,TRBV2
TGCGCCAGCAGGAGGGTAGGGGACTTCCCCTACGAGCAGTACTTC,CASRRVGDFPYEQYF,-,TRBJ2-7,-,TRBV10-1
TGTGCCACCAGCAGAGCCCCGGGACTAGCGGGAGGCCGAGGGGTCTACGAGCAGTACTTC,CATSRAPGLAGGRGVYEQYF,-,TRBJ2-7,TRBD2,TRBV15
TGTGCCAGCAGCTTAGGAAGGGACAGGGAAGGAGGAGAGACCCAGTACTTC,CASSLGRDREGGETQYF,-,TRBJ2-5,TRBD1,TRBV11-3
TGTGCCAGCAGACCGGGACAGGGCACCTACGAGCAGTACTTC,CASRPGQGTYEQYF,-,TRBJ2-7,TRBD1,TRBV6-5
TGCGCCAGCAGTGAGGAGGGGAGGACTGAAGCTTTCTTT,CASSEEGRTEAFF,-,TRBJ1-1,-,TRBV10-1
TGCGCCAGCAGACAGAGCTCCTACAATGAGCAGTTCTTC,CASRQSSYNEQFF,-,TRBJ2-1,-,TRBV10-1
TGTGCCAGCAGCGAACTAGCGGGGGGAGCCTACGAGCAGTACTTC,CASSELAGGAYEQYF,-,TRBJ2-7,TRBD2,TRBV2
TGCGCCAGCAGCCCAAGTGTAGGGGACTCAGACAATGAGCAGTTCTTC,CASSPSVGDSDNEQFF,-,TRBJ2-1,-,TRBV5-1
TGTGCCAGCAGTATGAGGGCTTACGGCCTAAATCAGCCCCAGCATTTT,CASSMRAYGLNQPQHF,few,TRBJ1-5,-,TRBV28
TGTGCCAGCAGCCCTGGAGCGGGAAGGGCCCCAGAGACCCAGTACTTC,CASSPGAGRAPETQYF,few,TRBJ2-5,TRBD2,TRBV4-2
TGTGCCAGCAGTTCCCTCGACTTATTCTCCTACGAGCAGTACTTC,CASSSLDLFSYEQYF,-,TRBJ2-7,-,TRBV28
TGTGCCAGCAGTTTGTTGGGACAGGGGGATGAGGCAGATACGCAGTATTTT,CASSLLGQGDEADTQYF,-,TRBJ2-3,TRBD1,TRBV27
TGTGCCAGCAGTTATAAGAGGGAAGCTTTCTTT,CASSYKREAFF,-,TRBJ1-1,-,TRBV6-5
TGTGCCAGCAGCTTGGAACTAGCGGCTAACACCGGGGAGCTGTTTTTT,CASSLELAANTGELFF,-,TRBJ2-2,TRBD2,TRBV5-4
TGTGCCAGCAGCTTAGGACCCCGCATACCGGCGGGAGCTTTCTTT,CASSLGPRIPAGAFF,once,TRBJ1-1,-,TRBV11-3
TGTGCCTGGACTAAGCCGGGACTAGCCTCCGATGAGCAGTTCTTC,CAWTKPGLASDEQFF,-,TRBJ2-1,TRBD2,TRBV30
TGCGCCAGCAGGGCGGACTCCTACAATGAGCAGTTCTTC,CASRADSYNEQFF,-,TRBJ2-1,-,TRBV5-1
TGTGCCAGCAGTTTAACCCTAGGTGAAAAACTGTTTTTT,CASSLTLGEKLFF,-,TRBJ1-4,-,TRBV27
TGTGCCACCAGCAGGTTTCCCTCGGATGAGCAGTTCTTC,CATSRFPSDEQFF,-,TRBJ2-1,-,TRBV15
TGTGCCACCAGTCACCGCACCGACGGACAGGGAACTCACCGTGGCTACACCTTC,CATSHRTDGQGTHRGYTF,few,TRBJ1-2,TRBD1,TRBV15
TGCAGCGACGAGACTAGCGGGGTTTCCGGTGAGCAGTTCTTC,CSDETSGVSGEQFF,-,TRBJ2-1,TRBD2,TRBV29-1
TGTGCCAGCAGCTTTCGGAGGAACACTGAAGCTTTCTTT,CASSFRRNTEAFF,-,TRBJ1-1,-,TRBV11-2
TGTGCCAGCAGCTGCCGACAGGCGATCAACACTGAAGCTTTCTTT,CASSCRQAINTEAFF,few,TRBJ1-1,-,TRBV11-2